This TCR beta chain appears in the sequencing data of a study of T cells after yellow fever vaccination. Whole-study context: Fractions of limited cellularity were prepared by means of SMART-Seq v4 Ultra Low Input.

The CDR3 loop spans 13 amino acids. The ends were cut back, 6 bases at V and 16 bases at J, with 22 bases in the middle. Germline CDR1 reads MDHEN; CDR2 reads SYDVKM. They built TCR cDNA with 5'RACE template switching, a step that put in a universal primer site and UMIs. Each CDR3 protein is one row after TCRdb ran MiXCR on the 5' RACE reads. Among 600,000 to 750,000 distinct CDR3 sequences listed, approximately 13% were seen once. This clonotype was recorded at least ten times. This sequence joins TRBV28 and TRBJ1-3, with D possibly TRBD1 on 5 matching bases. The TCR was taken from a young man who received the YFV17D yellow fever vaccine. The sample was PBMCs, taken on the day of the yellow fever booster vaccination. The CDR3: CASRRTSIPPIYF. Here the CDR3 DNA reads TGTGCCAGCAGGCGGACATCTATTCCACCTATCTATTTT.